The next 29 T cell receptor beta chains were all read from a single sample in a study of cytomegalovirus exposure and HLA in healthy donors. Researchers ran the PCR with 60 Vbeta and 13 Jbeta primers. Sequencing used immunoSEQ multiplex PCR; TCRdb keeps in-frame clones, though not all of them. Among about 120,000 clones listed, approximately 72% were seen once. Sequencing was done on a sample of PBMCs. Receptor source: a man aged 60 to 75 in good health and CMV-seropositive.

The genes are TRBV9 and TRBJ2-1; TRBD2 matches 10 bases. V trimming: 0 bases; J trimming: 6 bases; junction bases outside the gene matches: 3. The CDR3 covers 15 residues. Per germline, CDR1 SGDLS and CDR2 YYNGEE. This CDR3 is CASSVASGSFNEQFF. CDR3 bases: TGTGCCAGCAGCGTAGCTAGCGGGAGTTTCAATGAGCAGTTCTTC.

This clone came up once. The chain carries TRBV7-3 and TRBJ2-1, with D perhaps matching TRBD2 (6 bases). CDR3 length: 16 amino acids. Per the germline V gene, CDR1 is SGHTA and CDR2 is FQGTGA. Trimming stripped 1 base from V and 4 bases from J, with 14 bases between. In nucleotides, the CDR3 is TGTGCCAGCAGCTTAAGCATCGGACTAAATTACAATGAGCAGTTCTTC. It specifies CASSLSIGLNYNEQFF. The variable domain in full, completed from reference TRBV7-3 and TRBJ2-1, reads GAGVSQTPSNKVTEKGKYVELRCDPISGHTALYWYRQSLGQGPEFLIYFQGTGAADDSGLPNDRFFAVRPEGSVSTLKIQRTERGDSAVYLCASSLSIGLNYNEQFFGPGTRLTVL.

The gene calls are TRBV27 and TRBJ1-1; 7 bases fit TRBD1. J lost 3 bases, V lost 6 bases, and 7 bases had no gene match. Germline CDR1 is MNHEY and CDR2 is SMNVEV (reference sequence). This CDR3 contains 14 residues. CDR3 DNA: TGTGCCAGCAGCTTTACACAGGGGTACACTGAAGCTTTCTTT. It yields the protein CASSFTQGYTEAFF.

CDR3 DNA: TGTGCCAGCAGCCTGACAGGGAATCAGCCCCAGCATTTT. Protein sequence: CASSLTGNQPQHF. This chain uses TRBV7-3 with TRBJ1-5; 7 bases line up with TRBD1. The trim removed 5 bases at V and 4 bases at J, leaving 2 bases unmatched. In germline, CDR1 is SGHTA, CDR2 FQGTGA. This CDR3 spans 13 amino acids.

CDR3 coding DNA: TGTGCCAGCAGTGAAGAGCCAGGGGGCACTGAAGCTTTCTTT. Translation: CASSEEPGGTEAFF. The J gene is TRBJ1-1, the V gene TRBV6-1; 7 bases match TRBD1. J gave up 4 bases and V 1 base, and 3 bases lay outside the gene matches. Germline V gene sequence: CDR1 MNHNS, CDR2 SASEGT. This CDR3 spans 14 amino acids.

This clone appeared a few times. The rearrangement links TRBV7-2 to TRBJ2-5, with D uncertain. The CDR3 is 12 amino acids. V was pared by 5 bases and J by 0 bases, with 4 bases between. Germline CDR1 reads SGHTA; CDR2 reads FQGNSA. DNA of the CDR3: TGTGCCAGCAGCCGGTACCAAGAGACCCAGTACTTC. This sequence encodes CASSRYQETQYF.

This clone has more than one count but fewer than ten. The V gene is TRBV20-1, the J gene TRBJ1-1, with TRBD1 identical over 9 bases. This CDR3 has 11 residues. Germline loops: CDR1 DFQATT, CDR2 SNEGSKA (reference sequence). V gave up 3 bases and J gave up 11 bases; unmatched junction bases: 4. This CDR3 is CSARRDRAAFF. The CDR3 DNA is TGCAGTGCTAGGAGGGACAGGGCCGCTTTCTTT.

Only one count was recorded for this clone. J is TRBJ2-7 and V is TRBV11-2; a weak D match, TRBD1 (6 bases). The CDR3 is 15 residues long. Per the germline V gene, CDR1 is SGHAT and CDR2 is FQNNGV. Trimming removed 5 bases from V and 2 bases from J, with 16 bases in between. The CDR3 region is CASSQGRDTPYEQYF. In DNA, the CDR3 is TGTGCCAGCAGCCAGGGGAGAGACACTCCCTACGAGCAGTACTTC.

The chain is built from TRBV28 and TRBJ1-2; D unresolved. The germline V and J ends were trimmed by 2 bases and 6 bases, with 7 bases remaining between them. The CDR3 totals 12 residues. Germline values: CDR1 MDHEN, CDR2 SYDVKM. The CDR3 protein is CASSLLSDGYTF. The CDR3 nucleotides are TGTGCCAGCAGTTTACTCTCCGATGGCTACACCTTC.

This clone appeared a few times. The V and J genes are TRBV5-6 and TRBJ2-7; 7 nucleotides agree with TRBD1. V shed 4 bases, J shed 2 bases, and the junction held 9 bases outside the gene matches. The length of the CDR3 is 15 residues. Germline V gene sequence: CDR1 SGHDT, CDR2 YYEEEE. Written as DNA, the CDR3 is TGTGCCAGCAGCACCCAGGGGGTATTCCCCTACGAGCAGTACTTC. It codes for CASSTQGVFPYEQYF.

V gene TRBV9 combines with J gene TRBJ1-4, with unresolved D. The length of the CDR3 is 15 residues. Germline CDR1 is SGDLS and CDR2 is YYNGEE. V dropped 0 bases and J dropped 0 bases, with 6 bases sitting between them. CDR3 region: CASSVAGSTNEKLFF. The DNA of the CDR3 is TGTGCCAGCAGCGTAGCCGGGTCAACTAATGAAAAACTGTTTTTT.

This chain joins TRBV4-2 and TRBJ1-2; D not resolved. The CDR3 sequence is 16 residues long. Trimming took off 0 bases at V and 0 bases at J, with 11 bases between the two ends. From germline, CDR1 is LGHNA and CDR2 YNFKEQ. The CDR3 region has the DNA TGTGCCAGCAGCCAAGAGAGGGCAGTTACTAACTATGGCTACACCTTC. Translated: CASSQERAVTNYGYTF.

The chain carries TRBV5-1 and TRBJ2-4; D uncertain. The V gene's germline CDR1 is SGHRS and CDR2 YFSETQ. V was trimmed by 1 base and J by 0 bases, leaving 11 bases between them. This CDR3 is built from 16 residues. CDR3 in amino acids: CASSLTAGLAKNIQYF. In nucleotides, the CDR3 is TGCGCCAGCAGCTTGACGGCAGGCTTAGCCAAAAACATTCAGTACTTC.

The rearrangement uses TRBV12-5 and TRBJ2-1, with TRBD1 identical over 10 bases. CDR3 size: 17 residues. Germline CDR1 is LGHNT and CDR2 is FRNRAP. The J segment lost 4 bases and the V segment lost 6 bases, leaving 12 bases of the junction unmatched. The CDR3 nucleotides are TGTGCTAGTGGACGACCGGGACAGGGGATTGTATACAATGAGCAGTTCTTC. Protein: CASGRPGQGIVYNEQFF.

The rearrangement links TRBV19 to TRBJ2-7, with 7 bases aligning to TRBD1. The CDR3 has 12 residues. The junction had 4 bases not matched to a gene; V was cut back by 8 bases and J by 3 bases. Germline loops: CDR1 LNHDA, CDR2 SQIVND (reference sequence). The CDR3 sequence is CASGRGNYEQYF. The CDR3 bases are TGTGCCAGTGGCAGGGGGAACTACGAGCAGTACTTC.

The chain joins TRBV7-9 to TRBJ1-1; D might be TRBD1 (6 bases). CDR1 is SEHNR and CDR2 is FQNEAQ in the germline V gene (reference sequence). Trimming stripped 3 bases from V and 4 bases from J, with 15 bases between. There are 15 residues in the CDR3. The CDR3 DNA reads TGTGCCAGCAGCTTCTCAGGGGTTAGGGGCACTGAAGCTTTCTTT. This codes for CASSFSGVRGTEAFF.

The V call is TRBV15, the J call TRBJ2-7, with 11 bases matching TRBD1. The CDR3 totals 14 residues. Germline loops: CDR1 LNHNV, CDR2 YYDKDF (reference sequence). The V gene end was trimmed by 4 bases and the J gene end by 6 bases; junction bases not matched to a gene: 5. CDR3 in DNA: TGTGCCACCAGCATTCGGGACAGGGGGACCGAGCAGTACTTC. Protein product: CATSIRDRGTEQYF.

This clone was seen only a few times. The chain uses TRBV6-1 and TRBJ2-1; 10 bases are shared with TRBD2. CDR1 is MNHNS and CDR2 is SASEGT in the germline V gene. The CDR3 runs 14 residues. V lost 10 bases, J lost 6 bases, and 9 bases stayed unmatched. DNA for the CDR3: TGTGCCACCTCCCAAGCGGGGGGGCGCAATGAGCAGTTCTTC. This gives the protein CATSQAGGRNEQFF.

The chain has TRBV30 and TRBJ1-2; D ambiguous. Germline CDR1 reads GTSNPN; CDR2 reads SVGIG (reference sequence). Trimming pared 1 base from V and 8 bases from J, leaving 11 bases between. CDR3 length: 12 residues. The CDR3 is CAWSGQAGGYTF. The CDR3 DNA is TGTGCCTGGAGTGGCCAGGCAGGAGGCTACACCTTC.

The chain uses TRBV2 and TRBJ2-7; perhaps TRBD1 as D (6 bases). V gave up 4 bases and J gave up 4 bases, with 14 bases separating them. Germline CDR1 SNHLY, CDR2 FYNNEI. The CDR3 length is 14 residues. The CDR3 bases are TGTGCCAGCAGTGGGATGGACAGCGTTTACGAGCAGTACTTC. It is translated as CASSGMDSVYEQYF.

The chain joins TRBV5-1 to TRBJ2-1; 10 bases are shared with TRBD2. V lost 2 bases and J lost 0; bases outside the gene matches: 2. This CDR3 spans 16 amino acids. From germline, CDR1 is SGHRS and CDR2 YFSETQ. DNA for the CDR3: TGCGCCAGCAGCTTTAGCGGGGGGAACTCCTACAATGAGCAGTTCTTC. This encodes CASSFSGGNSYNEQFF. The complete variable domain, with remaining parts taken from reference TRBV5-1 and TRBJ2-1, reads KAGVTQTPRYLIKTRGQQVTLSCSPISGHRSVSWYQQTPGQGLQFLFEYFSETQRNKGNFPGRFSGRQFSNSRSEMNVSTLELGDSALYLCASSFSGGNSYNEQFFGPGTRLTVL.

This rearrangement joins TRBV5-1 to TRBJ2-5; TRBD2 matches 12 bases. V lost 2 bases and J lost 1; bases outside the gene matches: 6. The CDR3 spans 17 residues. Germline CDR1 reads SGHRS; CDR2 reads YFSETQ. The CDR3 here is CASSFTSGGPSQETQYF. For the CDR3, the DNA is TGCGCCAGCAGCTTCACTAGCGGGGGGCCCAGCCAAGAGACCCAGTACTTC.

The J gene is TRBJ2-7, the V gene TRBV18; weak D call: TRBD1 (6 bases). Trimming left V 2 bases short and J 2 bases short, with 13 bases between. CDR1 and CDR2 (germline): KGHSH, LQKENI. CDR3 length equals 15 residues. CDR3 bases: TGTGCCAGCTCACCAGGTCAGGGGATGACCTACGAGCAGTACTTC. Translated: CASSPGQGMTYEQYF. The full variable domain, its missing parts supplied by reference TRBV18 and TRBJ2-7, is NAGVMQNPRHLVRRRGQEARLRCSPMKGHSHVYWYRQLPEEGLKFMVYLQKENIIDESGMPKERFSAEFPKEGPSILRIQQVVRGDSAAYFCASSPGQGMTYEQYFGPGTRLTVT.

CDR3 loop: CASSPRQDRDGSEAFF. The DNA of the CDR3 is TGTGCCAGCTCACCGCGACAAGACAGGGATGGATCTGAAGCTTTCTTT. V usage is TRBV18 and J usage is TRBJ1-1, with TRBD1 identical over 7 bases. The CDR3 totals 16 residues. V lost 3 bases to trimming and J lost 6 bases; unmatched junction nucleotides: 13. Germline loops: CDR1 KGHSH, CDR2 LQKENI.

The count of this clone is one. V usage is TRBV7-9 and J usage is TRBJ2-2; D remains ambiguous. This CDR3 has 16 residues. The germline V gene has CDR1 SEHNR and CDR2 FQNEAQ (reference sequence). V lost 5 bases, J lost 0 bases, and 13 bases lay in between. The CDR3 coding sequence is TGTGCCAGCAGCGCAACACGTCCACCGAACACCGGGGAGCTGTTTTTT. Amino acids: CASSATRPPNTGELFF.

J is TRBJ2-5 and V is TRBV11-2; 7 bases align to TRBD1. Unmatched junction bases numbered 14, after V lost 5 bases and J lost 5 bases. Germline CDR1 SGHAT, CDR2 FQNNGV. This CDR3 region has 16 residues. The chain's CDR3 is CASSHLGATGSETQYF. CDR3 coding DNA: TGTGCCAGCAGCCACCTGGGGGCGACAGGGTCGGAGACCCAGTACTTC.

The chain has TRBV28 and TRBJ1-2; possibly TRBD1 for D (5 bases). Germline CDR1 reads MDHEN; CDR2 reads SYDVKM. The CDR3 has 15 amino acids. The ends were cut back, 6 bases at V and 4 bases at J, with 18 bases in the middle. The CDR3 bases are TGTGCCAGCAGCCTGGGAGGGGCTGGTGGCTATGGCTACACCTTC. Protein product: CASSLGGAGGYGYTF.

J is TRBJ2-7 and V is TRBV18, with TRBD1 matching 7 bases. CDR1 is KGHSH and CDR2 is LQKENI in the germline V gene. V gave up 6 bases and J gave up 2 bases; unmatched junction bases: 4. This CDR3 is 13 amino acids long. The CDR3 DNA follows: TGTGCCAGCTCGACAGGGAATCCCTACGAGCAGTACTTC. Protein product: CASSTGNPYEQYF.

J is TRBJ1-1 and V is TRBV5-4; no clear D. This CDR3 is built from 13 residues. Germline lookup yields CDR1 SGHNT and CDR2 YYREEE (reference sequence). The V end lost 2 bases, the J end lost 1 base, and 6 bases lay between the germline ends. The CDR3 protein is CASSFAGNTEAFF. In DNA, the CDR3 is TGTGCCAGCAGCTTCGCAGGGAACACTGAAGCTTTCTTT. Combining the CDR3 with reference TRBV5-4 and TRBJ1-1 gives the whole variable domain ETGVTQSPTHLIKTRGQQVTLRCSSQSGHNTVSWYQQALGQGPQFIFQYYREEENGRGNFPPRFSGLQFPNYSSELNVNALELDDSALYLCASSFAGNTEAFFGQGTRLTVV.